Listed below are T cell receptor beta chains from one sample, sequenced in a study of siplizumab effects on memory and regulatory T cells. Clones were read by immunoSEQ multiplex PCR, and TCRdb kept only the in-frame ones, dropping some. The sample comprises about 100,000 clones, about 94% of which are singletons, and roughly 1.3% rests with the top ten. Sequences were obtained from non-Treg CD4+ T cells sorted from blood. The origin of the receptors is a human donor in good health. Both conserved end residues are part of each CDR3. Each record gives: D gene, clone size, V gene, J gene, CDR3 protein, CDR3 DNA. A D gene is named only where the DNA matches it firmly. Not every row has a clone size; where given, it reads once, few, many or a size class.

>NA|NA|TRBV7-9|TRBJ1-1
CASSLARGHVNTEAFF
TGTGCCAGCAGCTTAGCTAGAGGGCATGTGAACACTGAAGCTTTCTTT
>TRBD2|NA|TRBV28|TRBJ2-1
CASSLAGRAYNEQFF
TGTGCCAGTAGTTTGGCAGGGAGGGCCTACAATGAGCAGTTCTTC
>NA|NA|TRBV5-6|TRBJ2-7
CASSLEGSEQYF
TGTGCCAGCAGCTTGGAGGGGAGCGAGCAGTACTTC
>TRBD2|NA|TRBV29-1|TRBJ2-1
CSVSLAGGPNEQFF
TGCAGCGTTTCCCTAGCGGGAGGGCCGAATGAGCAGTTCTTC
>TRBD2|once|TRBV19|TRBJ2-1
CASKVVGLAGVKEQFF
TGTGCCAGTAAAGTCGTGGGACTAGCGGGAGTCAAGGAGCAGTTCTTC
>NA|once|TRBV7-3|TRBJ2-2
CASSFRYTGELFF
TGTGCCAGCAGCTTTCGTTACACCGGGGAGCTGTTTTTT
>NA|NA|TRBV6-1|TRBJ1-3
CASSEGTGNTIYF
TGTGCCAGCAGTGAAGGTACTGGAAACACCATATATTTT
>NA|NA|TRBV18|TRBJ1-5
CASSHLGWDSNGNQPQHF
TGTGCCAGCTCACACTTGGGGTGGGATTCCAATGGCAATCAGCCCCAGCATTTT
>TRBD2|NA|TRBV4-1|TRBJ2-1
CASSRLATYNEQFF
TGCGCCAGCAGCCGACTAGCCACCTACAATGAGCAGTTCTTC
>TRBD2|NA|TRBV6-1|TRBJ2-7
CASRYSGKEYF
TGTGCCAGCAGGTATAGCGGGAAGGAGTACTTC
>TRBD2|NA|TRBV2|TRBJ2-4
CASSLGEGTSGRPALGIQYF
TGTGCCAGCAGCCTGGGAGAGGGGACTAGCGGGAGGCCGGCTTTGGGCATTCAGTACTTC
>TRBD1|NA|TRBV6-5|TRBJ1-2
CASSYTGGYGYTF
TGTGCCAGCAGTTACACAGGGGGCTATGGCTACACCTTC
>NA|NA|TRBV18|TRBJ1-6
CASSQGLTRDSPLHF
TGTGCCAGCTCCCAGGGACTTACGCGGGATTCACCCCTCCACTTT
>TRBD1|NA|TRBV6-6|TRBJ2-1
CASSPTWRTGNNEQFF
TGTGCCAGCAGCCCCACCTGGAGGACAGGCAACAATGAGCAGTTCTTC
>NA|NA|TRBV6-1|TRBJ1-1
CANQQINTEAFF
TGTGCCAACCAACAGATTAACACTGAAGCTTTCTTT
>NA|once|TRBV25-1|TRBJ1-3
CASSESIISGFRGNTIYF
TGTGCCAGCAGTGAATCAATTATTTCCGGGTTTCGTGGAAACACCATATATTTT
>NA|NA|TRBV9|TRBJ2-7
CASSVESGSSYEQYF
TGTGCCAGCAGCGTAGAATCAGGGTCATCCTACGAGCAGTACTTC
>NA|once|TRBV5-6|TRBJ2-7
CASSLANYEQYF
TGTGCCAGCAGCTTGGCCAATTACGAGCAGTACTTC
>NA|NA|TRBV4-1|TRBJ1-5
CASSPGALSNQPQHF
TGCGCCAGCAGTCCGGGGGCGTTGAGCAATCAGCCCCAGCATTTT
>TRBD2|NA|TRBV5-1|TRBJ2-1
CASSASGGYNEQFF
TGCGCCAGCAGCGCTAGCGGGGGATACAATGAGCAGTTCTTC
>TRBD1|NA|TRBV6-6|TRBJ1-1
CASSDRVSTEAFF
TGTGCCAGCAGTGACAGGGTGAGCACTGAAGCTTTCTTT
>NA|NA|TRBV27|TRBJ2-7
CASRDPGRYEQYF
TGTGCCAGCAGAGATCCGGGGCGCTACGAGCAGTACTTC
>TRBD2|once|TRBV28|TRBJ2-3
CASSLPTSGRMYTQYF
TGTGCCAGCAGTTTACCTACTAGCGGGAGGATGTATACGCAGTATTTT
>TRBD2|NA|TRBV10-2|TRBJ2-7
CASSWPLAGAGEIYEQYF
TGCGCCAGCAGTTGGCCTCTAGCGGGAGCGGGGGAAATCTACGAGCAGTACTTC
>NA|NA|TRBV18|TRBJ1-4
CASSDLQGGDEKLFF
TGTGCCAGCTCCGATTTACAGGGCGGTGATGAAAAACTGTTTTTT
>NA|NA|TRBV2|TRBJ2-7
CASSETEWSYEQYF
TGTGCCAGCAGTGAAACGGAATGGTCCTACGAGCAGTACTTC
>NA|NA|TRBV19|TRBJ2-2
CASSIASAGTGELFF
TGTGCCAGTAGTATCGCGTCAGCGGGCACCGGGGAGCTGTTTTTT
>NA|NA|TRBV5-4|TRBJ1-6
CASSFGNGRNSPLHF
TGTGCCAGCAGCTTTGGTAACGGCAGGAATTCACCCCTCCACTTT
>TRBD2|NA|TRBV9|TRBJ2-1
CASSVGTSIARSYNEQFF
TGTGCCAGCAGCGTCGGGACTAGCATCGCCCGCTCCTACAATGAGCAGTTCTTC
>TRBD1|NA|TRBV28|TRBJ2-6
CASGRQGSGANVLTF
TGTGCCAGCGGCCGACAGGGGAGCGGGGCCAACGTCCTGACTTTC
>TRBD2|NA|TRBV5-8|TRBJ2-7
CASRPLAGGPYEQYF
TGTGCCAGCAGGCCGCTAGCGGGAGGGCCATACGAGCAGTACTTC
>NA|NA|TRBV6-1|TRBJ1-5
CASRGLPESPQHF
TGTGCCAGCAGAGGACTTCCCGAGTCGCCCCAGCATTTT
>NA|NA|TRBV7-6|TRBJ2-1
CASSLVGTPGVYEQFF
TGTGCCAGCAGCTTAGTGGGGACGCCTGGGGTCTATGAGCAGTTCTTC
>TRBD2|NA|TRBV10-3|TRBJ2-2
CAIRRGLADTGELFF
TGTGCCATCAGAAGGGGACTAGCGGACACCGGGGAGCTGTTTTTT
>TRBD1|NA|TRBV6-1|TRBJ2-2
CASSDLDRGTGELFF
TGTGCCAGCAGTGATTTAGACAGGGGCACCGGGGAGCTGTTTTTT
>TRBD2|NA|TRBV9|TRBJ2-5
CASSTRPRDSGRVETQYF
TGTGCCAGCAGCACACGGCCCCGGGATAGCGGGAGGGTTGAGACCCAGTACTTC
>NA|NA|TRBV19|TRBJ2-3
CASSKQGYTDTQYF
TGTGCCAGTAGTAAGCAGGGCTACACAGATACGCAGTATTTT
>NA|NA|TRBV6-6|TRBJ2-1
CASSYRRDKYNEQFF
TGTGCCAGCAGTTACCGGCGGGACAAGTACAATGAGCAGTTCTTC
>NA|NA|TRBV11-1|TRBJ1-4
CASSVDRRNEKLFF
TGTGCCAGCAGCGTCGACAGACGCAATGAAAAACTGTTTTTT
>NA|NA|TRBV2|TRBJ2-6
CASWDSGANVLTF
TGTGCCAGCTGGGACTCTGGGGCCAACGTCCTGACTTTC
>NA|NA|TRBV30|TRBJ1-5
CAWSVGQLNQPQHF
TGTGCCTGGAGTGTAGGACAGCTTAATCAGCCCCAGCATTTT
>TRBD2|NA|TRBV7-3|TRBJ2-1
CASSLIGSSGSSYNEQFF
TGTGCCAGCAGCTTAATAGGTAGTAGCGGGAGCTCCTACAATGAGCAGTTCTTC